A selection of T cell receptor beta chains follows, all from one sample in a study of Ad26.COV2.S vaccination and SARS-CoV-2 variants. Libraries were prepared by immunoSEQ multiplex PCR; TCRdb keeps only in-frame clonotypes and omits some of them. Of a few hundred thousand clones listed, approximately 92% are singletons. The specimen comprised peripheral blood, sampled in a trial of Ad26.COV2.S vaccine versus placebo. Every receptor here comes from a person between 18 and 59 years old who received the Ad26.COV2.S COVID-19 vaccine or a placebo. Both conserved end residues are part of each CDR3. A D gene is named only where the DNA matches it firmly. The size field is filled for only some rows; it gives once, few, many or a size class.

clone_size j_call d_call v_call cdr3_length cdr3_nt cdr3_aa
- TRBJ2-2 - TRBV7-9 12 TGTGCCAGCAGCTTAGAGGGCGGGGAGCTGTTTTTT CASSLEGGELFF
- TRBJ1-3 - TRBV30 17 TGTGCCTGGCGTAGGGGGGGGGCAACGGGAGCTGGAAACACCATATATTTT CAWRRGGATGAGNTIYF
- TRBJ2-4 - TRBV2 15 TGTGCCAGCAGTGAAGCCCAATGGAGGGCTGACATTCAGTACTTC CASSEAQWRADIQYF
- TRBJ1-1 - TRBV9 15 TGTGCCAGCAGCGCAACCCCGGCTGGGGGCACTGAAGCTTTCTTT CASSATPAGGTEAFF
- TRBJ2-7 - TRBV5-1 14 TGCGCCAGCAGCAAACCGACAGATTCCTACGAGCAGTACTTC CASSKPTDSYEQYF
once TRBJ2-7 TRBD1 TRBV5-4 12 TGTGCCAGCAGCTTCGGACAGGGCGAGCAGTACTTC CASSFGQGEQYF
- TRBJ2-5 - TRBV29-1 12 TGCAGCGTTGACCGTATTATGGAGACCCAGTACTTC CSVDRIMETQYF
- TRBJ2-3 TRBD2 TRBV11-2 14 TGTGCCAGCAGCTTGGGACTAGACACAGATACGCAGTATTTT CASSLGLDTDTQYF
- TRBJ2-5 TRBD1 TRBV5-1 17 TGCGCCAGCAGCCTGCCGCCCCGGGACAGCTCCCAAGAGACCCAGTACTTC CASSLPPRDSSQETQYF
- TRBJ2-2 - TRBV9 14 TGTGCCAGCAGCGTAGGCGGTGGAACCGGGGAGCTGTTTTTT CASSVGGGTGELFF
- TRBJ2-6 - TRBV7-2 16 TGTGCCAGCAGCTTAGGATCTTACTCTGGGGCCAACGTCCTGACTTTC CASSLGSYSGANVLTF
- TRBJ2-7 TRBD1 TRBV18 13 TGTGCCAGCTCACCAGGGACAGGGTACGAGCAGTACTTC CASSPGTGYEQYF
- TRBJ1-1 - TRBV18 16 TGTGCCAGCTCACCCACAGGGATGGGGGGTAGCACTGAAGCTTTCTTT CASSPTGMGGSTEAFF
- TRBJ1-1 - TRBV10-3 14 TGTGCCATCAGCCTCAGGGCCGAAAACACTGAAGCTTTCTTT CAISLRAENTEAFF
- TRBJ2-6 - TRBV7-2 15 TGTGCCAGCAGCCTTGATCGTTCTGGGGCCAACGTCCTGACTTTC CASSLDRSGANVLTF
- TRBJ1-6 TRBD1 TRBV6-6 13 TGTGCCAGCTCACGACAGGGTAATTCACCCCTCCACTTT CASSRQGNSPLHF
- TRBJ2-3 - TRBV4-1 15 TGCGCCAGCAGCCAAGAGAGTGGCAGCACAGATACGCAGTATTTT CASSQESGSTDTQYF
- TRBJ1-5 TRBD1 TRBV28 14 TGTGCCAGCACGGAACCGACAGGGTTTCAGCCCCAGCATTTT CASTEPTGFQPQHF
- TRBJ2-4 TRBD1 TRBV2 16 TGTGCCAGCAACAAGATCACCGGACAGGGGAAAAACATTCAGTACTTC CASNKITGQGKNIQYF
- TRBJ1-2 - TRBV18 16 TGTGCCAGCTCACCACCACTGGTAGGGGTTAACTATGGCTACACCTTC CASSPPLVGVNYGYTF
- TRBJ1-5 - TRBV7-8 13 TGTGCCAGCAAACCAAGCGGCAATCAGCCCCAGCATTTT CASKPSGNQPQHF
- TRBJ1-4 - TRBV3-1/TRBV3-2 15 TGTGCCAGCAGCCAAGATCTAAGTAGAAATGAAAAACTGTTTTTT CASSQDLSRNEKLFF
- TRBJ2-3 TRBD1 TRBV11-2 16 TGTGCCAGCAGCCCCGGGACAGGCCGTTATTCAGATACGCAGTATTTT CASSPGTGRYSDTQYF
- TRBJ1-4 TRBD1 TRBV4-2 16 TGTGCCAGCAGCCAAGGGGGGCAGGGGGCGAATGAAAAACTGTTTTTT CASSQGGQGANEKLFF
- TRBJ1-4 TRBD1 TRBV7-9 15 TGTGCCAGCAGCTTAGTCCGGGACAGGGGGGGAAAACTGTTTTTT CASSLVRDRGGKLFF
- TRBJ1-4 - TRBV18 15 TGTGCCAGCTCACGCGCCCAGGACGGGACGGAAAAACTGTTTTTT CASSRAQDGTEKLFF
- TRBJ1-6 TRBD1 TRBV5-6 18 TGTGCCAGCAGCTCTAAAGTACAGGGGTATCGCTATAATTCACCCCTCCACTTT CASSSKVQGYRYNSPLHF
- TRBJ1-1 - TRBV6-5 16 TGTGCCAGCAGTTGGGCAGTAAAGCTGGTGAACACTGAAGCTTTCTTT CASSWAVKLVNTEAFF
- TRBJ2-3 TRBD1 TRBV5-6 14 TGTGCCAGCAGCTTGGTACAGGGGGGAGATACGCAGTATTTT CASSLVQGGDTQYF
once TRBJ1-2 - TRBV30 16 TGTGCCTGGAGTCCGCCAGGGGCCCAGGTCTACTATGGCTACACCTTC CAWSPPGAQVYYGYTF
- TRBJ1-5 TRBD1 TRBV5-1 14 TGCGCCAGCAGCCCGACAGGGCGAGGTCAGCCCCAGCATTTT CASSPTGRGQPQHF
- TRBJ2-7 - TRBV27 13 TGTGCCAGCAGTTCGAGAGTGTTCTACGAGCAGTACTTC CASSSRVFYEQYF
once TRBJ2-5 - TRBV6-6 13 TGTGCCAGCAGTTCTGCGGGGCAAGAGACCCAGTACTTC CASSSAGQETQYF
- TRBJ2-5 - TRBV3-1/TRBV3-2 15 TGTGCCAGCAGCCAAAGAAACCGGGCCCAAGAGACCCAGTACTTC CASSQRNRAQETQYF
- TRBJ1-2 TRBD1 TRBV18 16 TGTGCCAGCTCACCACGACAGGGGGCGATTCCCTGGGGCTACACCTTC CASSPRQGAIPWGYTF
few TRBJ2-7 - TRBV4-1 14 TGCGCCAGCAGCCAAGAAAGGAGCTCCTACGAGCAGTACTTC CASSQERSSYEQYF
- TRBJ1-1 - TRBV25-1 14 TGTGCCAGCAGACCGACAGGCCGGGGGACTGAAGCTTTCTTT CASRPTGRGTEAFF
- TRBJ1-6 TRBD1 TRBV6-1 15 TGTGCCAGCAGTGAACGGACAGGGCATAATTCACCCCTCCACTTT CASSERTGHNSPLHF
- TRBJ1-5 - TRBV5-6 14 TGTGCCAGCAGCTTGTTGGATAGCAATCAGCCCCAGCATTTT CASSLLDSNQPQHF
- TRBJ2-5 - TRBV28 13 TGTGCCAGCACTTACAGGGTCCAAGAGACCCAGTACTTC CASTYRVQETQYF
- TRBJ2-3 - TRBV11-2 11 TGTGCCAGCAGCTTAGCCGGGTCGCAGTATTTT CASSLAGSQYF
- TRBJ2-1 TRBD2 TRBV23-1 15 TGCGCCAGCAGTCTGCCTAGCGGGGGAGACAATGAGCAGTTCTTC CASSLPSGGDNEQFF
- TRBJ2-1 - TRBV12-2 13 TGTGCAAGTCGCCCCGAGGGGCACAATGAGCAGTTCTTC CASRPEGHNEQFF
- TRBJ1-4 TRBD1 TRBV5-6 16 TGTGCCAGCAGCCCGGGACAGACTGCAACTAATGAAAAACTGTTTTTT CASSPGQTATNEKLFF
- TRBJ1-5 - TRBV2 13 TGTGCCAGCAGTATACAGGGATATCAGCCCCAGCATTTT CASSIQGYQPQHF